The next 18 T cell receptor beta chains were all read from a single sample in a study of T cells in Graves' hyperthyroidism and ophthalmopathy. TCR beta CDR3 regions were amplified from RNA transcripts. RT-PCR in the first round (using the HTBI primer set) targeted the TCR CDR3. TCRdb redid the calling of the multiplex PCR reads with MiXCR, one entry per CDR3 protein. The sample has fewer than 900,000 distinct CDR3 sequences, roughly 17% seen once. What was sequenced was blood. The receptors originated from a man younger than 35 with Graves' hyperthyroidism.

In this sample, this clonotype turned up many times. The rearrangement uses TRBV30 and TRBJ2-5; no clear D gene. Germline lookup yields CDR1 GTSNPN and CDR2 SVGIG (reference sequence). V shed 5 bases and J shed 2 bases, with 3 bases lying between them. The CDR3 runs to 10 residues. CDR3 sequence reads: CAWGQETQYF. The DNA of the CDR3 is TGTGCCTGGGGGCAAGAGACCCAGTACTTC.

As DNA, the CDR3 is TGCGCCAGCAGCCAAGCAGTTCCGGGGCTGATTCGTGGCTACACCTTC. Its protein product is CASSQAVPGLIRGYTF. This rearrangement joins TRBV4-1 to TRBJ1-2; a weak D match, TRBD1 (5 bases). Germline V gene sequence: CDR1 MGHRA, CDR2 YSYEKL. This CDR3 contains 16 residues. Deletions cut 1 base from V and 7 bases from J, with 19 bases between.

This clonotype was counted between two and nine times. Here the CDR3 reads CASSYLDRDYSNEQFF. In DNA, the CDR3 is TGTGCCAGCAGCTACCTGGACAGGGATTACAGCAATGAGCAGTTCTTC. This chain uses TRBV11-3 with TRBJ2-1, with 8 nucleotides matching TRBD1. The J segment lost 6 bases and the V segment lost 4 bases, leaving 11 bases of the junction unmatched. This CDR3 comprises 16 residues. Per the germline V gene, CDR1 is SGHNT and CDR2 is YENEEA. Full variable domain (rest looked up from reference TRBV11-3 and TRBJ2-1): EAGVVQSPRYKIIEKKQPVAFWCNPISGHNTLYWYLQNLGQGPELLIRYENEEAVDDSQLPKDRFSAERLKGVDSTLKIQPAELGDSAVYLCASSYLDRDYSNEQFFGPGTRLTVL.

V usage is TRBV28 and J usage is TRBJ2-1; D is tentatively TRBD1 or TRBD2 (6 bases each). There are 16 residues in the CDR3. Germline CDR1 and CDR2: MDHEN and SYDVKM. Deletions cut 8 bases from V and 0 bases from J, with 17 bases between. The CDR3 loop reads CASFSWGASSYNEQFF. The CDR3 DNA reads as TGTGCCAGCTTTTCCTGGGGGGCTAGCTCCTACAATGAGCAGTTCTTC.

This chain joins TRBV7-2 and TRBJ2-1, with D unresolved. V was clipped by 4 bases and J by 1 base, with 5 bases between them. Germline V gene data show CDR1 as SGHTA and CDR2 as FQGNSA. The CDR3 length is 13 residues. CDR3 in DNA: TGTGCCAGCAGCTGTTCTTCCTACAATGAGCAGTTCTTC. This gives the protein CASSCSSYNEQFF.

The V and J genes are TRBV10-3 and TRBJ2-7; D is tentatively TRBD1 or TRBD2 (5 bases each). This CDR3 has 14 amino acids. The V and J ends lost 10 bases and 0 bases respectively, with 16 bases between them. The germline CDR1 and CDR2 sequences are ENHRY and SYGVKD. CDR3 nucleotide sequence: TGTGCCACCCGGGACGGGTCTAGCTCCTACGAGCAGTACTTC. This translates into CATRDGSSSYEQYF.

The CDR3 DNA reads TGTGCCAGTAGTATGGGGCAGGGGTTCTACGAGCAGTACTTC. Translated, it gives CASSMGQGFYEQYF. V usage is TRBV19 and J usage is TRBJ2-7; perhaps TRBD1 as D (6 bases). CDR1 is LNHDA, CDR2 SQIVND, per germline (reference sequence). The CDR3 is 14 amino acids. Trimming cost V 3 bases and J 3 bases, with 12 bases left between them.

This clonotype was seen a handful of times. The chain couples TRBV7-2 to TRBJ2-2; 7 bases match TRBD2. Per germline, CDR1 SGHTA and CDR2 FQGNSA. J was trimmed by 7 bases and V by 5 bases; bases with no gene match: 13. This CDR3 spans 16 amino acids. The CDR3 bases are TGTGCCAGCAGCCCGCCGGGAGGAAGAAGACACGGGGAGCTGTTTTTT. Its translation is CASSPPGGRRHGELFF.

V and J are TRBV28 and TRBJ2-1; 9 bases line up with TRBD2. The V gene's germline CDR1 is MDHEN and CDR2 SYDVKM. Trimming cost V 3 bases and J 7 bases; bases outside gene matches: 16. The CDR3 covers 18 residues. In DNA, the CDR3 is TGTGCCAGCAGTTTCACCGACGAGCGGGAGGCGGGGGAAAATGAGCAGTTCTTC. Amino acids: CASSFTDEREAGENEQFF.

This clonotype was seen a handful of times. The chain is built from TRBV12-3 or TRBV12-4 and TRBJ2-6, with D unclear. V was shortened by 7 bases and J by 0 bases, with 10 bases between the two germline ends. The CDR3 loop spans 15 amino acids. The CDR3 loop reads CASTPWVSGANVLTF. For the CDR3, the DNA is TGTGCCAGCACCCCGTGGGTCTCTGGGGCCAACGTCCTGACTTTC.

This clonotype has more than one count but fewer than ten. The chain links TRBV29-1 to TRBJ2-2; possible D gene TRBD1, 5 bases. Germline values: CDR1 SQVTM, CDR2 ANQGSEA. V was trimmed by 2 bases and J by 6 bases, leaving 7 bases between them. The CDR3 has 12 residues. The CDR3 DNA reads as TGCAGCGTTGAAAGGGGATCCGGGGAGCTGTTTTTT. Amino acids: CSVERGSGELFF.

This clonotype appeared many times. The chain has TRBV27 and TRBJ2-1, with D unclear. This CDR3 comprises 14 residues. Trimming shortened V by 8 bases and J by 1 base, and 12 bases separated the two germline ends. The germline CDR1 and CDR2 sequences are MNHEY and SMNVEV (reference sequence). The CDR3 loop is CASSPRRSYNEQFF. The CDR3 region has the DNA TGTGCCAGCTCCCCAAGGCGATCCTACAATGAGCAGTTCTTC.

This clonotype was found a few times. This rearrangement joins TRBV6-1 to TRBJ2-5; D gene ambiguous. V was cut by 4 bases and J by 4 bases, with 13 bases left in between. The CDR3 is 14 amino acids. Germline assignment: CDR1 MNHNS and CDR2 SASEGT. CDR3 loop: CASSVHIAPETQYF. The DNA of the CDR3 is TGTGCCAGCAGTGTTCACATCGCCCCAGAGACCCAGTACTTC.

This chain joins TRBV2 and TRBJ1-1; D is possibly TRBD1 (6 bases). The CDR3 runs to 14 residues. V lost 5 bases and J 4 bases, leaving 14 bases between the germline ends. From germline, CDR1 is SNHLY and CDR2 FYNNEI. The CDR3 nucleotides are TGTGCCAGCAGTCTCGGGACAAGGCGCACTGAAGCTTTCTTT. Translation gives CASSLGTRRTEAFF.

This clonotype was recorded a few times. The chain recombines TRBV7-8 with TRBJ2-7; 7 bases match TRBD2. Germline loops: CDR1 SGHVS, CDR2 FQNEAQ. The CDR3 has 13 residues. V dropped 4 bases and J dropped 6; count of bases not matched to a gene: 6. The CDR3 nucleotides are TGTGCCAGCAGCTCCCGGGGAGGGTCCGAGCAGTACTTC. It is translated as CASSSRGGSEQYF.

In this sample, this clonotype turned up many times. The genes are TRBV7-2 and TRBJ2-5; 10 bases line up with TRBD1. The CDR3 is 14 amino acids. Unmatched junction bases numbered 6, after V lost 6 bases and J lost 5 bases. Germline V gives CDR1 SGHTA, CDR2 FQGNSA. For the CDR3, the DNA is TGTGCCAGCAGACGCCCGGGACAGGGGGAGACCCAGTACTTC. This codes for CASRRPGQGETQYF.

As for this clonotype: One end of the junction varies from germline; a read error may be responsible. The chain employs TRBV6-2 or TRBV6-3 and TRBJ2-1, with 8 bases lining up with TRBD1. Germline loops: CDR1 MNHEY, CDR2 SVGEGT. The CDR3 runs to 13 residues. CDR3 nucleotides: TGTGCCAGCAGGGACAGGGCAAACAATGAGCAGCTCTTC. Protein product: CASRDRANNEQLF.

This clonotype was detected a few times. The gene calls are TRBV5-6 and TRBJ2-1, with no clear D. Germline-derived CDR1 and CDR2 are SGHDT and YYEEEE. The CDR3 consists of 13 residues. The germline V and J ends were trimmed by 0 bases and 8 bases, with 9 bases remaining between them. The CDR3 nucleotides are TGTGCCAGCAGCTTGGCCTCTCAGCATGAGCAGTTCTTC. Its protein product is CASSLASQHEQFF.